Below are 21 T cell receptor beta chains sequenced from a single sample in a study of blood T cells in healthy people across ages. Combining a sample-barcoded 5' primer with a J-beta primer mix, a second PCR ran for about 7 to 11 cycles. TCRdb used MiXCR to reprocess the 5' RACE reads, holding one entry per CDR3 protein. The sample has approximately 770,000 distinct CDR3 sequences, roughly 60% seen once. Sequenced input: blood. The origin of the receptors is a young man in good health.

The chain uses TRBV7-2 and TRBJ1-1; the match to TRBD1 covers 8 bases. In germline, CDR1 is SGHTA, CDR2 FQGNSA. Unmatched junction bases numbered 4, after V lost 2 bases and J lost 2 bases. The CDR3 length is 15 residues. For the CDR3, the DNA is TGTGCCAGCAGCTTATACGGACAGGGAAACACTGAAGCTTTCTTT. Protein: CASSLYGQGNTEAFF.

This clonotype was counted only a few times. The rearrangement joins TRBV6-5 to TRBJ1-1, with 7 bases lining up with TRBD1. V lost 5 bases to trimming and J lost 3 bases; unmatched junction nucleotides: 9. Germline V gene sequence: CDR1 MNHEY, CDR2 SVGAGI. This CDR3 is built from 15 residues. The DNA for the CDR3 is TGTGCCAGCAGTCCATTCCCAGGGGGGTACACTGAAGCTTTCTTT. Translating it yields CASSPFPGGYTEAFF.

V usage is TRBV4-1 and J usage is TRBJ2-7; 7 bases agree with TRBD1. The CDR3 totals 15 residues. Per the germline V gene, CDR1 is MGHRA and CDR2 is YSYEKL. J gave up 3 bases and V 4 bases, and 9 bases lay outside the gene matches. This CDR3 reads CASSPDGTAFYEQYF. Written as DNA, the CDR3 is TGCGCCAGCAGCCCGGACGGGACAGCCTTCTACGAGCAGTACTTC.

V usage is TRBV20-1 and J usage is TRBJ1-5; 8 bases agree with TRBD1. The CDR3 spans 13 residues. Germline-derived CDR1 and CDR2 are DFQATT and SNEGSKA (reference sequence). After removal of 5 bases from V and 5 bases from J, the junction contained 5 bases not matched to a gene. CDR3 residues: CSAHRGGDQPQHF. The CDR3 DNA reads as TGCAGTGCTCACAGGGGGGGTGATCAGCCCCAGCATTTT.

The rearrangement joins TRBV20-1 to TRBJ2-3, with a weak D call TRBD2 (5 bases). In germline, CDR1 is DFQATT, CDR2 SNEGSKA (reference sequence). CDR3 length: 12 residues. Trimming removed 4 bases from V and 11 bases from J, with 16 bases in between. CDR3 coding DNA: TGCAGTGCTATAAGCGGCCACGCTGTGCAGTATTTT. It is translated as CSAISGHAVQYF.

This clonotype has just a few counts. Here the CDR3 reads CASSSASGGDYEQFF. The CDR3, as DNA: TGTGCCAGCAGCTCTGCTAGCGGGGGGGATTATGAGCAGTTCTTC. The chain recombines TRBV7-2 with TRBJ2-1; 12 bases align to TRBD2. Trimming removed 4 bases from V and 8 bases from J; junction bases left unmatched: 6. CDR3 size: 15 residues. Germline CDR1 reads SGHTA; CDR2 reads FQGNSA.

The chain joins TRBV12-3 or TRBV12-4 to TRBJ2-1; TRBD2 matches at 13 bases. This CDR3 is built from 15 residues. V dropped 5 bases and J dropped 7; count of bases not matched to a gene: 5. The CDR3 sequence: CASSTSGGAGNEQFF. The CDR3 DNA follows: TGTGCCAGCAGTACTAGCGGGGGGGCCGGGAATGAGCAGTTCTTC.

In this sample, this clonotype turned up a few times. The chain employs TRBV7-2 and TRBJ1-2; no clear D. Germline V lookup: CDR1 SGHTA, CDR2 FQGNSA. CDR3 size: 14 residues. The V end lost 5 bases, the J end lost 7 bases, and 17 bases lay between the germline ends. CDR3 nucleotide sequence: TGTGCCAGCAGCCCACCCCTGAATCAGCGTGGCTACACCTTC. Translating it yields CASSPPLNQRGYTF.

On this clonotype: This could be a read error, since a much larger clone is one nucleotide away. This CDR3 reads CSALKEREQETQYF. In DNA form, the CDR3 reads TGCAGTGCTCTAAAGGAGAGGGAACAAGAGACCCAGTACTTC. This chain uses TRBV20-1 with TRBJ2-5, with a weak D call TRBD2 (5 bases). The CDR3 runs to 14 residues. The V gene's germline CDR1 is DFQATT and CDR2 SNEGSKA (reference sequence). V lost 5 bases and J lost 2, with 15 bases in between.

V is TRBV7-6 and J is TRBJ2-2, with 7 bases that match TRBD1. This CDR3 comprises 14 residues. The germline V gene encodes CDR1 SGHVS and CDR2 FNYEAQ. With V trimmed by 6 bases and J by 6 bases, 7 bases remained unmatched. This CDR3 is CASRVQGFSGELFF. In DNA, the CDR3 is TGTGCCAGCAGAGTACAGGGGTTCTCCGGGGAGCTGTTTTTT.

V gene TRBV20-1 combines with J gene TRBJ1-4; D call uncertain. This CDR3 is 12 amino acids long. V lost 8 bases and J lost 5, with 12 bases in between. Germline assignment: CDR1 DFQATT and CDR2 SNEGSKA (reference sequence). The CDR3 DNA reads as TGCAGTTTAAAAGCCGAGAATGAAAAACTGTTTTTT. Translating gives CSLKAENEKLFF.

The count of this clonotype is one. CDR3 sequence: CASSYSRQGGNIQYF. The DNA of the CDR3 is TGTGCCAGCAGTTACTCCCGACAGGGTGGAAACATTCAGTACTTC. The rearrangement uses TRBV6-5 and TRBJ2-7; TRBD1 matches at 7 bases. The J call may be faulty, since TRBJ2-4 better matches the DNA end. Germline loops: CDR1 MNHEY, CDR2 SVGAGI. The CDR3 extends over 15 amino acids.

CDR3 sequence reads: CASSHRAETATYEQYF. The CDR3, as DNA: TGTGCCAGCAGCCACCGCGCCGAGACTGCAACCTACGAGCAGTACTTC. The chain employs TRBV4-2 and TRBJ2-7, with D unclear. The V gene lost 3 bases and the J gene lost 2 bases, with 17 bases spanning the gap. CDR1 is LGHNA and CDR2 is YNFKEQ in the germline V gene. This CDR3 has 16 residues.

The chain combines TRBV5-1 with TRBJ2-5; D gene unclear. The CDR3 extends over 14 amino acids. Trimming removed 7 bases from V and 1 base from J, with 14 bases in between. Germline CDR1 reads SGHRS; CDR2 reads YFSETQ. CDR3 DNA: TGCGCCAGCCGGGTCCGGCCCAGCCAAGAGACCCAGTACTTC. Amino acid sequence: CASRVRPSQETQYF.

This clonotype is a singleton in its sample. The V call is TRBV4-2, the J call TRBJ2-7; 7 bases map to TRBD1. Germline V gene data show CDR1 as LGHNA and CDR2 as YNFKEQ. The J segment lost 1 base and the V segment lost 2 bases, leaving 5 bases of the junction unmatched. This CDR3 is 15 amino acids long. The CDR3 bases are TGTGCCAGCAGCCAAAGGGGGCGGGCATCCTACGAGCAGTACTTC. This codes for CASSQRGRASYEQYF.

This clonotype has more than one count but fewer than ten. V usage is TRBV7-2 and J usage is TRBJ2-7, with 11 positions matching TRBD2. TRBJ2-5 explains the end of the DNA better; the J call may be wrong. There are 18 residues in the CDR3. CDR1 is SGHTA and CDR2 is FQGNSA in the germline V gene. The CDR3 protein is CASSYEISGRAPGETQYF. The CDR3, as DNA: TGTGCCAGCAGCTACGAGATTAGCGGGAGGGCCCCGGGAGAGACCCAGTACTTC.

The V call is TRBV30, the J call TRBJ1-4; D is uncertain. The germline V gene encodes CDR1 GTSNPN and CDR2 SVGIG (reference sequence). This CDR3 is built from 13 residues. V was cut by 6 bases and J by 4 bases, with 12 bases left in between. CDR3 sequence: CACQRENNEKLFF. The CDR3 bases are TGTGCCTGTCAGCGTGAGAATAATGAAAAACTGTTTTTT.

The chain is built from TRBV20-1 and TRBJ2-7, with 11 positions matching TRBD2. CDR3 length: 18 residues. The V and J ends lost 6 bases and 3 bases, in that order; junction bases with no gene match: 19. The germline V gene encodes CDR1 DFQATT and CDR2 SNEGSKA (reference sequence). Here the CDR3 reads CSAKSVEASGGSHYEQYF. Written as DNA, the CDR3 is TGCAGTGCCAAATCCGTGGAGGCTAGCGGGGGGTCGCACTACGAGCAGTACTTC.

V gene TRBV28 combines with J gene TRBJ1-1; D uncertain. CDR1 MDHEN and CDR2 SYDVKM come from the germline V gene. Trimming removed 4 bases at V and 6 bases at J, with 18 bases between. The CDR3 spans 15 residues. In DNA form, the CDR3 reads TGTGCCAGCAGTTCCATGACCGAGGCTACTTCTGAAGCTTTCTTT. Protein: CASSSMTEATSEAFF.

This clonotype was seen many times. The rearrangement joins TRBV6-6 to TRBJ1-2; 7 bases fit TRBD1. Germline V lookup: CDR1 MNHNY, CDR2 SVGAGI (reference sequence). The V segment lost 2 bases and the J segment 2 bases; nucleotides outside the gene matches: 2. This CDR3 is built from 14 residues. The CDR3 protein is CASSYPGGNYGYTF. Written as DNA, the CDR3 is TGTGCCAGCAGTTACCCAGGGGGGAACTATGGCTACACCTTC.

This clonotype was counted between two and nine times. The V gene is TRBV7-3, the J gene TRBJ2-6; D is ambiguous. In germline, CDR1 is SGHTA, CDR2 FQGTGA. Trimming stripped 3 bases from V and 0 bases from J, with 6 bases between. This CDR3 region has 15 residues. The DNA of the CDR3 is TGTGCCAGCAGCTTCATGAGCTCTGGGGCCAACGTCCTGACTTTC. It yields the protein CASSFMSSGANVLTF.